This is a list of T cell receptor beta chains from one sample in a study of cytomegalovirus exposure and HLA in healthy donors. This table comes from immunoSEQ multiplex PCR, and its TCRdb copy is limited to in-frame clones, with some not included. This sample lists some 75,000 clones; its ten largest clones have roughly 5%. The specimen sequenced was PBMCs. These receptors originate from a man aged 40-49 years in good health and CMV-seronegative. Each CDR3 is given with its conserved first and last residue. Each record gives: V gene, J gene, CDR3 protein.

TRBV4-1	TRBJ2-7	CASSQDPSGGNYEQYF
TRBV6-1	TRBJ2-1	CASSGTAISYNEQFF
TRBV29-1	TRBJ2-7	CSISGTGNYEQYF
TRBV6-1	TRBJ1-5	CASSEAIRTNQPQHF
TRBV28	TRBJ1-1	CASSLVAGNTEAFF
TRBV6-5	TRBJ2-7	CASGLAGSYEQYF
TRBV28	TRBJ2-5	CASSPSNGLKETQYF
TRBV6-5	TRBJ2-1	CASWDRGVEQFF
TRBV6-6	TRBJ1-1	CASSPIMTASTEAFF
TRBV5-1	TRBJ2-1	CASSLSGQGFNEQFF
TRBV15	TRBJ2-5	CATSRAGETQYF
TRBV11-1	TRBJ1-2	CASSLNAGHYGYTF
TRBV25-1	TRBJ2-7	CASRGQGYEQYF
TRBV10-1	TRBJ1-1	CASSVSRQVRAEAFF
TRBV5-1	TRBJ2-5	CASSLGTITGGAGMETQYF
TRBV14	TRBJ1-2	CASSQSAYGEGYTF
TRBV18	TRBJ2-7	CASSRLGGASYEQYF
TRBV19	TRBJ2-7	CASSISASSYEQYF
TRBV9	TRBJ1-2	CASSGSGSDYGYTF
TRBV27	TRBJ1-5	CASSGGDSNQPQHF
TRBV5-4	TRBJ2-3	CASSSRDGPRDTQYF
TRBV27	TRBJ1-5	CASRETGTGYNRQPQHF
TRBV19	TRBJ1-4	CASSRILPGLATNEKLFF
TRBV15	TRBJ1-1	CATSRDRGGRTEAFF
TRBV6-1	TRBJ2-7	CAGAPGQGPYEQYF
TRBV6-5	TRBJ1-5	CASSSFGGSNQPQHF
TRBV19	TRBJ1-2	CASTTTTDRAYGYTF
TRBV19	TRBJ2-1	CASSILAYNEQFF
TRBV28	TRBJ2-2	CASTRRGANTGELFF
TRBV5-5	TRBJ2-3	CASSLRDYTDTQYF
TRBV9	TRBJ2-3	CASSVDLGFQYF
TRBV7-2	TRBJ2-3	CASSLARTSLDTQYF
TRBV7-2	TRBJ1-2	CASSLRPQGGYTF
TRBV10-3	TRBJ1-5	CAISQGTGMGRGNQPQHF
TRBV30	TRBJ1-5	CAWSRTSRDQPQHF
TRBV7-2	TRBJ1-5	CASSPGQGSSNQPQHF
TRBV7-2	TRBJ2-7	CASSLRQGGWYEQYF
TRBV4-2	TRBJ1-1	CASRPDQGGTEAFF
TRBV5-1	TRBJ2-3	CASSSSGGRDTQYF
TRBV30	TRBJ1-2	CAWTPPGRGEFYGYTF
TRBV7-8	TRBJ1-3	CASSLVYSSGNTIYF
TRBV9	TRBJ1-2	CASSETGGNGYGYTF
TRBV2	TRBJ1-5	CASRRESQQPQHF
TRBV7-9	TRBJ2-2	CASSQGQGSAGELFF
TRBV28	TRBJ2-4	CASSGDSKNIQYF
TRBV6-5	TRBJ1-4	CATGSGQGFEKLFF
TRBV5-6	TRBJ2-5	CASSQLLAGVEETQYF
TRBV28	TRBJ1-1	CATLSPGGGLEAFF
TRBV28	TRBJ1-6	CASRWGREYLPLHF
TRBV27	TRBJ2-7	CASSRPSGRVSGEQYF
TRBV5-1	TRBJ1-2	CASSPREGVHGYTF